This T cell receptor (beta chain) was found in a study of T cell responses to AZD1222 COVID-19 vaccine. Germline values: CDR1 SGHNT, CDR2 YYREEE (reference sequence). Between the trimmed V and J ends, which lost 3 bases and 4 bases, there was a span of 7 bases. The CDR3 length is 12 residues. Some clones are missing from TCRdb's copy, which holds only in-frame ones; the method was immunoSEQ multiplex PCR. The data contain under 150,000 clones, roughly 93% of them singletons. This clone was seen just once. The clonotype comes from an adult in good health. The chain uses TRBV5-4 and TRBJ1-1; D not resolved. Sequenced material: peripheral blood, taken on day 0 of AZD1222 vaccination. This CDR3 reads CASSSGFTEAFF. The CDR3 region has the DNA TGTGCCAGCAGCTCCGGGTTCACTGAAGCTTTCTTT.